This TCR beta chain originates from a study of OX40 agonist ivuxolimab in advanced cancers. Assay used: immunoSEQ multiplex PCR; TCRdb lists only in-frame clones, some missing. Counted here are about 110,000 clones, 85% to 95% occurring once; the ten biggest clones make up roughly 0.66%. The CDR3 has 16 amino acids. Trimming removed 0 bases from V and 4 bases from J; junction bases left unmatched: 9. Germline loops: CDR1 MNHEY, CDR2 SVGAGI. This chain links TRBV6-5 with TRBJ2-7, with 7 bases aligning to TRBD1. This sample comprised CD4+ or CD8+ T cells sorted from blood, obtained in a trial of the OX40 agonist ivuxolimab. The receptor comes from an adult with an advanced solid tumor such as melanoma, head and neck, liver or kidney cancer. CDR3: CASSYSVGGASYEQYF. The CDR3 DNA sequence: TGTGCCAGCAGTTACTCGGTAGGGGGCGCGTCATACGAGCAGTACTTC.